Shown below are 6 T cell receptor beta chains from a single sample sequenced in a study of tumor-infiltrating lymphocytes in localized non-small cell lung cancer (dated by TCRdb to about 2021). The method behind the library was the immunoSEQ multiplex PCR assay. TCRdb re-hosts the immuneACCESS table, in-frame sequences only. Its copies lack some clones; in the studies checked, an unresolved V gene accounts for under half of them, and the cause for the rest is not known. A total of 5,500 to 7,500 clones appear in this sample, roughly 77% of them only once. Around 6% of the sample goes to the ten largest clones. The sequenced material came from uninvolved lung tissue not adjacent to the tumor. The source of these receptors is a human donor with non-small cell lung cancer.

V is TRBV21-1 and J is TRBJ2-1; TRBD2, as called in the table, went unchecked against the DNA. TRBV21-1 is classified as a pseudogene. The CDR3 extends over 21 amino acids. The CDR3 sequence is CASSIYTREHSLAFSYNEQFF. Here the CDR3 DNA reads TGTGCCAGCAGCATATATACCCGGGAACACAGCCTAGCGTTCTCCTACAATGAGCAGTTCTTC.

The chain has TRBV7-2 and TRBJ1-3, with 8 bases identical to TRBD1. The CDR3 is 16 amino acids. The trim removed 1 base at V and 3 bases at J, leaving 5 bases unmatched. Germline V gene lookup returns CDR1 SGHTA and CDR2 FQGNSA. The CDR3 reads CASSLGAGGFGNTIYF. The CDR3 bases are TGTGCCAGCAGCTTAGGGGCAGGGGGCTTTGGAAACACCATATATTTT.

The chain combines TRBV28 with TRBJ2-2; D is undetermined. V was cut by 5 bases and J by 1 base, with 8 bases left in between. CDR3 size: 14 residues. Germline V gene data show CDR1 as MDHEN and CDR2 as SYDVKM. CDR3 residues: CASSDPRNTGELFF. CDR3 coding DNA: TGTGCCAGCAGTGATCCGAGGAACACCGGGGAGCTGTTTTTT.

This clone has only a few counts. This chain links TRBV5-1 with TRBJ2-5; tentative D call: TRBD2 (6 bases). CDR3 length equals 15 residues. Germline CDR1 SGHRS, CDR2 YFSETQ. V shed 5 bases and J shed 5 bases, with 19 bases lying between them. In DNA, the CDR3 is TGCGCCAGCAGGATGCTCGGGACTCCCGAGGAGACCCAGTACTTC. Residues: CASRMLGTPEETQYF.

The V and J genes are TRBV7-6 and TRBJ2-7, with 11 positions matching TRBD2. Germline assignment: CDR1 SGHVS and CDR2 FNYEAQ. The ends lost 5 bases at V and 3 bases at J; junction bases unmatched: 6. This CDR3 contains 15 residues. CDR3 nucleotide sequence: TGTGCCAGCAGCCGCGGGACTAGCGGAAACTACGAGCAGTACTTC. This codes for CASSRGTSGNYEQYF.

The chain is built from TRBV5-1 and TRBJ2-4; D possibly matches TRBD1 or TRBD2 (5 bases each). CDR3 size: 14 residues. With 4 bases removed from V and 2 bases from J, the gap between germline ends came to 10 bases. Germline V gene lookup returns CDR1 SGHRS and CDR2 YFSETQ. The CDR3, as DNA: TGCGCCAGCAGCCCCACGGGACCCAAAAACATTCAGTACTTC. Its protein product is CASSPTGPKNIQYF.